This T cell receptor beta chain came from a study of blood T cell repertoires in COVID-19. In the study overall: From T cells, B-cell-depleted T cells, or PBMCs came the material, which was cDNA or gDNA.

TCRdb's table, derived via immunoSEQ multiplex PCR, lists solely in-frame clones and lacks some. The data show about half a million clones, with approximately 91% seen just once and around 7.9% held by the top ten. This clone came up once. In terms of age and location, participants ranged from roughly 18 to 100 years and lived in about two dozen US areas. Which cohort a participant joined came from the clinical history participants gave. Cohort 3 recovery required two negative PCRs, clearance, or symptom resolution. Sample: PBMCs or T cells enriched from blood (not recorded which). The clonotype originates from a woman aged 60-75 years who had recovered from COVID-19.

CDR3 loop: CASSFLTAYGYTF. The CDR3 coding sequence is TGTGCCAGCAGCTTCCTAACCGCGTATGGCTACACCTTC. The V call is TRBV11-2, the J call TRBJ1-2; D not certain. Germline loops: CDR1 SGHAT, CDR2 FQNNGV. V was clipped by 3 bases and J by 5 bases, with 10 bases between them. The CDR3 covers 13 residues.